This T cell receptor (beta chain) emerged from a study of CD8 T cells in Susac syndrome. The germline V gene encodes CDR1 DFQATT and CDR2 SNEGSKA (reference sequence). The V gene lost 3 bases and the J gene lost 2 bases, with 21 bases spanning the gap. This CDR3 comprises 17 residues. Turning to this clonotype: What it binds is unknown.

Sequencing of TCR beta was carried out in blood CD8+ and CD4+ T cells. Relapsing-remitting disease, either stable or active, was present in the treatment-naive patients who were the multiple sclerosis controls. It was with random hexamers that roughly 0.45 to 1 ug RNA was reverse transcribed. The immunoSEQ assay covered 54 Vbeta and 13 Jbeta segments for CDR3. TCRdb reanalysed the immunoSEQ multiplex PCR reads using MiXCR and keeps one entry per CDR3 protein. The sample carries fewer than 200,000 distinct CDR3 sequences, roughly 96% recorded once. Study-level findings and limits: The study's TCR sequencing and HLA analysis covered a relatively small number of individuals, and the study acknowledged this.

This sequence joins TRBV20-1 and TRBJ2-3, with D perhaps TRBD2 (6 bases). This TCR was recovered from a human donor with multiple sclerosis. The sample taken for sequencing was CD8+ T cells from PBMCs. This CDR3 reads CSASPTPQRTTTDTQYF. The CDR3 region has the DNA TGCAGTGCTAGTCCAACCCCCCAGCGGACTACCACAGATACGCAGTATTTT.